These 32 T cell receptor beta chains originate from one sample sequenced in a study of OX40 agonist ivuxolimab in advanced cancers. This table comes from immunoSEQ multiplex PCR, and its TCRdb copy is limited to in-frame clones, with some not included. This sample carries over 55,000 clones, around 81% of them seen once, and the ten largest clones take around 8.2%. This sample comprised CD4+ or CD8+ T cells sorted from blood, obtained in a trial of the OX40 agonist ivuxolimab. The receptors were sampled from an adult with an advanced solid tumor such as melanoma, head and neck, liver or kidney cancer.

V gene TRBV18 combines with J gene TRBJ2-1, with 11 bases aligning to TRBD2. Germline V gene data show CDR1 as KGHSH and CDR2 as LQKENI. The CDR3 spans 16 residues. After removal of 3 bases from V and 3 bases from J, the junction contained 4 bases not matched to a gene. The CDR3 region is CASSPGTSGFYNEQFF. The DNA of the CDR3 is TGTGCCAGCTCACCGGGGACTAGCGGTTTCTACAATGAGCAGTTCTTC.

CDR3 sequence: CASSSGLAGGGETQYF. CDR3 sequence (DNA): TGTGCCAGCAGTTCAGGACTAGCGGGAGGAGGGGAGACCCAGTACTTC. The gene calls are TRBV27 and TRBJ2-5; 14 bases fit TRBD2. The CDR3 totals 16 residues. CDR1 and CDR2 from the germline V gene are MNHEY and SMNVEV (reference sequence). V lost 4 bases, J lost 5 bases, and 6 bases stayed unmatched.

This rearrangement joins TRBV10-3 to TRBJ2-4, with 10 bases that match TRBD2. Germline V lookup: CDR1 ENHRY, CDR2 SYGVKD. V lost 6 bases and J lost 7; bases outside the gene matches: 6. The CDR3 is 14 amino acids. This CDR3 is CAIRDGTSDNIQYF. CDR3 nucleotides: TGTGCCATCAGGGATGGGACTAGCGATAACATTCAGTACTTC.

The chain has TRBV15 and TRBJ1-3; possible D gene TRBD1, 5 bases. Deletions cut 1 base from V and 2 bases from J, with 9 bases between. The CDR3 length is 15 residues. The germline V gene encodes CDR1 LNHNV and CDR2 YYDKDF (reference sequence). The CDR3 is CATSRAWGAGNTIYF. CDR3 sequence (DNA): TGTGCCACCAGCAGAGCCTGGGGGGCTGGAAACACCATATATTTT.

The gene calls are TRBV2 and TRBJ1-6; D unclear. Per the germline V gene, CDR1 is SNHLY and CDR2 is FYNNEI. The CDR3 consists of 15 residues. V was shortened by 5 bases and J by 0 bases, with 8 bases between the two germline ends. The CDR3 DNA sequence: TGTGCCAGCAGTTCAGGTAGCTCCTATAATTCACCCCTCCACTTT. Residues: CASSSGSSYNSPLHF.

DNA for the CDR3: TGTGCCAGCAGCTCAGGGGCAGGGACCTACGAGCAGTACGTC. Translation: CASSSGAGTYEQYV. The chain has TRBV7-9 and TRBJ2-7; TRBD1 is a possible D gene (6 bases). The CDR3 has 14 residues. The V end was cut by 4 bases, the J end by 2 bases, with 12 bases between. CDR1 and CDR2 (germline): SEHNR, FQNEAQ (reference sequence).

The J gene is TRBJ2-5, the V gene TRBV7-2; TRBD2 agrees at 10 bases. V lost 5 bases to trimming and J lost 2 bases; unmatched junction nucleotides: 5. Germline V gene sequence: CDR1 SGHTA, CDR2 FQGNSA. The CDR3 length is 15 residues. The CDR3 loop is CASSKASGSQETQYF. Here the CDR3 DNA reads TGTGCCAGCAGCAAGGCTAGCGGGAGTCAAGAGACCCAGTACTTC.

The chain is built from TRBV5-6 and TRBJ1-5; D possibly corresponds to TRBD1 (5 bases). V lost 8 bases, J lost 7 bases, and 16 bases lay in between. The V gene's germline CDR1 is SGHDT and CDR2 YYEEEE. This CDR3 comprises 13 residues. This chain's CDR3 is CASSGGESQPQHF. The CDR3 DNA sequence: TGTGCCAGTAGCGGGGGAGAAAGCCAGCCCCAGCATTTT. Full variable domain (remainder filled in from reference TRBV5-6 and TRBJ1-5): DAGVTQSPTHLIKTRGQQVTLRCSPKSGHDTVSWYQQALGQGPQFIFQYYEEEERQRGNFPDRFSGHQFPNYSSELNVNALLLGDSALYLCASSGGESQPQHFGDGTRLSIL.

The rearrangement uses TRBV19 and TRBJ2-4; 7 bases map to TRBD2. The CDR3 runs to 16 residues. Germline V gives CDR1 LNHDA, CDR2 SQIVND (reference sequence). Germline trimming cut 7 bases from V and 3 bases from J; bases unmatched to any gene: 12. DNA of the CDR3: TGTGCCAGTAACCCCGGGGCTAGCGGTGGCAAAAACATTCAGTACTTC. This gives the protein CASNPGASGGKNIQYF.

DNA of the CDR3: TGTGCCAGCACTGATACGTTCGCGGGGGCGTGGGCAAATGAGCAGTTCTTC. This encodes CASTDTFAGAWANEQFF. The genes are TRBV2 and TRBJ2-1, with D perhaps matching TRBD2 (7 bases). Germline lookup yields CDR1 SNHLY and CDR2 FYNNEI. The CDR3 sequence is 17 residues long. V lost 7 bases and J lost 7, with 26 bases in between.

The chain employs TRBV6-1 and TRBJ1-2; D remains ambiguous. The V gene's germline CDR1 is MNHNS and CDR2 SASEGT. V lost 10 bases and J 2 bases, leaving 20 bases between the germline ends. The CDR3 sequence is 15 residues long. This CDR3 is CATRRLSESNYGYTF. CDR3 coding DNA: TGTGCCACGCGCAGATTGTCGGAGTCGAACTATGGCTACACCTTC.

The chain is built from TRBV18 and TRBJ2-7; 8 bases align to TRBD1. This CDR3 region has 14 residues. Germline-derived CDR1 and CDR2 are KGHSH and LQKENI. Trimming cost V 3 bases and J 2 bases; bases outside gene matches: 3. The CDR3 protein is CASSPRDRPYEQYV. In DNA, the CDR3 is TGTGCCAGCTCACCCCGGGACAGGCCCTACGAGCAGTACGTC.

The chain links TRBV6-6 to TRBJ1-2; 7 bases agree with TRBD1. V was pared by 5 bases and J by 5 bases, with 8 bases of the junction left unmatched. CDR3 length equals 14 residues. CDR1 is MNHNY, CDR2 SVGAGI, per germline (reference sequence). The CDR3 DNA follows: TGTGCCAGCAGTCCGAAACAGGGGAGTTATGGCTACACCTTC. It specifies CASSPKQGSYGYTF.

The chain recombines TRBV5-1 with TRBJ2-7; D unresolved. V lost 0 bases, J lost 2 bases, and 6 bases lay in between. CDR1 and CDR2 (germline): SGHRS, YFSETQ. This CDR3 comprises 13 residues. CDR3 residues: CASSLDITYEQYV. As DNA, the CDR3 is TGCGCCAGCAGCTTGGACATCACCTACGAGCAGTACGTC.

V and J are TRBV6-5 and TRBJ1-5; maybe TRBD1 (5 bases). The length of the CDR3 is 15 residues. V was pared by 2 bases and J by 5 bases, with 13 bases between. Germline lookup yields CDR1 MNHEY and CDR2 SVGAGI. The CDR3 DNA follows: TGTGCCAGCAGTTACAACGGGGGAAGCGATCAGCCCCAGCATTTT. It encodes CASSYNGGSDQPQHF.

The CDR3: CASSYELVFSTQYF. The CDR3 DNA reads TGTGCCAGCAGTTACGAGTTAGTATTCAGCACCCAGTACTTC. The chain carries TRBV6-6 and TRBJ2-5; D remains ambiguous. This CDR3 has 14 amino acids. Germline V CDR1 and CDR2: MNHNY, SVGAGI (reference sequence). Trimming took 2 bases from V and 8 from J, leaving 15 bases between them.

The CDR3, as DNA: TGTGCCAGCAGTGAAGACCTGAACACTGAAGCTTTCTTT. Amino acids: CASSEDLNTEAFF. V gene TRBV6-1 combines with J gene TRBJ1-1, with D hard to call. The CDR3 covers 13 residues. With 1 base removed from V and 0 bases from J, the gap between germline ends came to 3 bases. CDR1 and CDR2 from the germline V gene are MNHNS and SASEGT.

J is TRBJ2-2 and V is TRBV9; D gene unclear. Germline assignment: CDR1 SGDLS and CDR2 YYNGEE. V was shortened by 0 bases and J by 2 bases, with 8 bases between the two germline ends. The CDR3 sequence is 15 residues long. The chain's CDR3 is CASSVELFNTGELFF. CDR3 in DNA: TGTGCCAGCAGCGTAGAGCTCTTTAACACCGGGGAGCTGTTTTTT.

The J gene is TRBJ2-2, the V gene TRBV19; the D gene is possibly TRBD2 (5 bases). V lost 7 bases and J lost 4, with 13 bases in between. The CDR3 sequence is 14 residues long. The germline CDR1 and CDR2 sequences are LNHDA and SQIVND (reference sequence). The CDR3 DNA follows: TGTGCCAGTAAACCGGGATTTCCCACCGGGGAGCTGTTTTTT. This codes for CASKPGFPTGELFF.

This clone was seen a handful of times. The rearrangement joins TRBV6-6 to TRBJ1-2; no reliable D call. The CDR3 has 13 residues. Per the germline V gene, CDR1 is MNHNY and CDR2 is SVGAGI (reference sequence). The ends were cut back, 6 bases at V and 8 bases at J, with 16 bases in the middle. For the CDR3, the DNA is TGTGCCAGCAGGATAAGTGGGAATGAGGGCTACACCTTC. It encodes CASRISGNEGYTF.

This clone was seen more than once but under ten times. The chain carries TRBV28 and TRBJ1-5, with D unclear. The CDR3 spans 12 residues. Germline lookup yields CDR1 MDHEN and CDR2 SYDVKM. Trimming left V 1 base short and J 9 bases short, with 7 bases between. The CDR3 DNA reads as TGTGCCAGCAGTTTATCGTTTGGGCCCCAGCATTTT. Its protein product is CASSLSFGPQHF. Full variable domain (remainder filled in from reference TRBV28 and TRBJ1-5): DVKVTQSSRYLVKRTGEKVFLECVQDMDHENMFWYRQDPGLGLRLIYFSYDVKMKEKGDIPEGYSVSREKKERFSLILESASTNQTSMYLCASSLSFGPQHFGDGTRLSIL.

This chain uses TRBV10-3 with TRBJ2-7; TRBD1 aligns across 7 bases. Germline CDR1 ENHRY, CDR2 SYGVKD. V trimming: 10 bases; J trimming: 4 bases; junction bases outside the gene matches: 10. The CDR3 runs to 13 residues. DNA of the CDR3: TGTGCCACCAAACCCGGGACAGATTACGAGCAGTACTTC. Its protein is CATKPGTDYEQYF.

The chain joins TRBV4-3 to TRBJ2-1; D is ambiguous. Trimming cost V 0 bases and J 8 bases, with 8 bases left between them. CDR1 and CDR2 (germline): LGHNA, YSLEER. This CDR3 has 13 amino acids. CDR3 sequence (DNA): TGCGCCAGCAGCCAAGATTTACCTGATGAGCAGTTCTTC. Translating gives CASSQDLPDEQFF.

The chain joins TRBV10-1 to TRBJ1-1; 9 nucleotides align to TRBD1. The junction had 14 bases not matched to a gene; V was cut back by 6 bases and J by 0 bases. This CDR3 has 18 amino acids. From germline, CDR1 is WNHNN and CDR2 SYGVQD (reference sequence). The CDR3 reads CASRGVRTGEIMNTEAFF. The CDR3 nucleotides are TGCGCCAGCAGGGGGGTTCGGACAGGGGAAATAATGAACACTGAAGCTTTCTTT.

The chain recombines TRBV27 with TRBJ2-1, with D tentatively TRBD2 (5 bases). CDR1 is MNHEY and CDR2 is SMNVEV in the germline V gene (reference sequence). Trimming pared 5 bases from V and 5 bases from J, leaving 22 bases between. There are 17 residues in the CDR3. The CDR3 bases are TGTGCCAGCAGTCTACGCCAGCTAGCCCCATCCAACAATGAGCAGTTCTTC. Protein sequence: CASSLRQLAPSNNEQFF.

This clone was observed a handful of times. In nucleotides, the CDR3 is TGTGCCAGCAGCCAGGGACAGGGGAACTCCTACGAGCAGTACGTC. Translated: CASSQGQGNSYEQYV. This rearrangement joins TRBV14 to TRBJ2-7, with 10 bases matching TRBD1. Per the germline V gene, CDR1 is SGHDN and CDR2 is FVKESK. The V and J ends lost 3 bases and 0 bases, in that order; junction bases with no gene match: 2. The CDR3 is made up of 15 amino acids.

V usage is TRBV7-8 and J usage is TRBJ2-1, with 9 bases fitting TRBD2. CDR3 length equals 15 residues. In germline, CDR1 is SGHVS, CDR2 FQNEAQ. J was trimmed by 7 bases and V by 7 bases; bases with no gene match: 11. The DNA of the CDR3 is TGTGCCAGCATCCTCCGGGTAGCGGGAGTAAATGAGCAGTTCTTC. Translation: CASILRVAGVNEQFF.

The chain couples TRBV4-3 to TRBJ1-6; no reliable D call. V gave up 0 bases and J gave up 2 bases, with 14 bases separating them. The germline CDR1 and CDR2 sequences are LGHNA and YSLEER. This CDR3 is built from 18 residues. CDR3 amino acids: CASSQDSGSMAYNSPLHF. The CDR3 DNA follows: TGCGCCAGCAGCCAAGATTCCGGGTCTATGGCCTATAATTCACCCCTCCACTTT.

The table lists this clone with a few counts. This chain uses TRBV10-2 with TRBJ2-7; perhaps TRBD2 as D (5 bases). Germline-derived CDR1 and CDR2 are WSHSY and SAAADI. The V end lost 2 bases, the J end lost 0 bases, and 11 bases lay between the germline ends. The CDR3 has 15 residues. In DNA form, the CDR3 reads TGCGCCAGCAGTGAGGGGAGAGGGCTCTCCTACGAGCAGTACGTC. Translation: CASSEGRGLSYEQYV.

The chain links TRBV21-1 to TRBJ2-7. TRBV21-1 is recorded as a pseudogene. The CDR3 runs 12 residues. CDR3: CASSKEFDEQYV. For the CDR3, the DNA is TGTGCCAGCAGCAAAGAGTTCGACGAGCAGTACGTC.

This sequence joins TRBV27 and TRBJ2-5; D is ambiguous. CDR3 length: 12 residues. Germline values: CDR1 MNHEY, CDR2 SMNVEV (reference sequence). The germline V and J ends were trimmed by 5 bases and 2 bases, with 6 bases remaining between them. In DNA, the CDR3 is TGTGCCAGCAGTCGGACGCAAGAGACCCAGTACTTC. Residues: CASSRTQETQYF.

The gene calls are TRBV2 and TRBJ2-1, with 10 bases that match TRBD2. CDR3 length: 15 residues. Per germline, CDR1 SNHLY and CDR2 FYNNEI. With 5 bases clipped from V and 5 bases from J, the junction kept 6 bases outside the gene matches. CDR3 bases: TGTGCCAGCAGTCATAGCGGGGGGAGCCACAATGAGCAGTTCTTC. Its translation is CASSHSGGSHNEQFF. The variable domain in full, completed from reference TRBV2 and TRBJ2-1, reads EPEVTQTPSHQVTQMGQEVILRCVPISNHLYFYWYRQILGQKVEFLVSFYNNEISEKSEIFDDQFSVERPDGSNFTLKIRSTKLEDSAMYFCASSHSGGSHNEQFFGPGTRLTVL.